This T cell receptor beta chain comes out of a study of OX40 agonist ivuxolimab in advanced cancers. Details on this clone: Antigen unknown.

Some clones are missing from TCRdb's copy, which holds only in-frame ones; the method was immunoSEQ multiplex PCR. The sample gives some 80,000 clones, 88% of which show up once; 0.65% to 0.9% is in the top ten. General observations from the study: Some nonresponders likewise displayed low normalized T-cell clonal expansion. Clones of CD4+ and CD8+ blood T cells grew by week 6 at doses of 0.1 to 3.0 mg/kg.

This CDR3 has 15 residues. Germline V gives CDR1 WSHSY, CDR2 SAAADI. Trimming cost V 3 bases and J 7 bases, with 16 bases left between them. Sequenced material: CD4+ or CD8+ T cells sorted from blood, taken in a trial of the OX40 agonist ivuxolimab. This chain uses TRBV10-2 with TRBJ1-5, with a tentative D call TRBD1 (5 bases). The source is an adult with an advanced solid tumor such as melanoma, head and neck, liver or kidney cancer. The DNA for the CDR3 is TGCGCCAGCAGTGATATCCGGGGCAGGACGCAGCCCCAGCATTTT. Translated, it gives CASSDIRGRTQPQHF.